This entry features one T cell receptor (beta chain) sequence. Its specific antigen is unknown. One base away there is no much larger clone; base qualities are not given. This entry is derived from a study of cytomegalovirus exposure and HLA in healthy donors (dated by TCRdb to 2017 to 2019). About the full investigation: The 550 to 750 repertoires of the first cohort and the roughly 120 validation repertoires were produced on the same platform, according to a later analysis. The study aimed to test whether signatures of past pathogen exposure could be identified by cataloging public T cell receptors. A separate validation cohort of roughly 110 different subjects was used in addition to the approximately 610-subject first cohort. The study combined high-throughput TCR immunosequencing, statistical association of individual TCRs with disease status, and machine learning to predict cytomegalovirus infection status.

The donors belonged to the validation cohort of around 130 subjects, which was separate from the approximately 700-subject first cohort. Library preparation employed the immunoSEQ multiplex PCR assay. Per the original workflow: To diagnose cytomegalovirus status from the catalog of TCR beta chain sequences, a statistical classification framework was built. TCRdb's version of the immuneACCESS table is confined to in-frame rearrangements and falls short of the full clone set. An unresolved V gene accounts for under half of the shortfall where checked; the remainder is of unknown origin. That table furnishes V, J and clone size, whereas the DNA furnished D and trimming. Across this sample there are roughly 180,000 clones, with around 86% seen only once. The ten largest clones take up around 7.2% of the sample. Points the paper makes about the study in general: In the study, around 150 TCR beta chains were listed as associated with cytomegalovirus. The authors suggested that the approach could potentially be generalized to other disease states and immunological phenotypes. The validation cohort had no HLA typing available for a later analysis, so co-occurrence within that cohort was assessed over all 120 or so repertoires. Most TCR sequences were observed very rarely across donors, whereas some public TCRs were present in many individuals. In both the original and validation cohorts, the classifier was reported to diagnose cytomegalovirus status with high specificity and sensitivity. In vitro tests confirmed that three of the cytomegalovirus-associated TCR beta chains recognize cytomegalovirus antigens. A later analysis found that TCRs clustered in the first cohort also tended to co-occur in the 120 validation repertoires, with 94% of cluster scores above 0.

Trimming costs V 6 bases and J 4 bases, and their ends lie 12 bases apart. The CDR3 runs 14 amino acids, cysteine and phenylalanine included. The sequence is cut down to CDR3 DNA, 42 bases in frame from base 1. The CDR1 and CDR2 encoded by the germline V gene are KGHSH and LQKENI. The V gene is TRBV18 and the J gene is TRBJ2-2, with the D assignment possibly TRBD1 or TRBD2, given 5 matching bases for each. This TCR was recovered from a man aged 30 to 39 in good health and CMV-seropositive. The sample comprised PBMCs. The DNA reads as follows: TGTGCCAGCTCGGGCCCAGGGAGCACCGGGGAGCTGTTTTTT. It codes for CASSGPGSTGELFF.